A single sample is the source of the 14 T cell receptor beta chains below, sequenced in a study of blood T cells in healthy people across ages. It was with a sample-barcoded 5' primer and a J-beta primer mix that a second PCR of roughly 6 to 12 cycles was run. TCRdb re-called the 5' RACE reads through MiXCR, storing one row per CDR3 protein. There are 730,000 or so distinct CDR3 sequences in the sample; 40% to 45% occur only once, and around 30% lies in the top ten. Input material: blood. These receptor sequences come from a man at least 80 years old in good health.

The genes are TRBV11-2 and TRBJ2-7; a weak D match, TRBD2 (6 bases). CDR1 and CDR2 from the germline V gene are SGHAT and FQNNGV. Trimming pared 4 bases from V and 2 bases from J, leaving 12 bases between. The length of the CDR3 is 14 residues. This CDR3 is CASSSRDWTYEQYF. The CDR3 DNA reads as TGTGCCAGCAGCTCGCGGGACTGGACCTACGAGCAGTACTTC.

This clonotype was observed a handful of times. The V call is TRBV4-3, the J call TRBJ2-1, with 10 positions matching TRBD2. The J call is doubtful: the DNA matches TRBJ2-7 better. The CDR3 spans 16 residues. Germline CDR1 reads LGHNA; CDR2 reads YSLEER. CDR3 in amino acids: CASSQGTSGTYNEQYF. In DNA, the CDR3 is TGCGCCAGCAGCCAAGGGACTAGCGGTACCTACAATGAGCAGTACTTC.

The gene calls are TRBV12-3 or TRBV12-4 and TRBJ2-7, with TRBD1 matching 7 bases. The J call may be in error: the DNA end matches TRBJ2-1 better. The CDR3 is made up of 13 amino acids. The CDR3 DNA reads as TGTGCCAGCAGTTTACGGGACAGAGAGACCCAGTTCTTC. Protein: CASSLRDRETQFF.

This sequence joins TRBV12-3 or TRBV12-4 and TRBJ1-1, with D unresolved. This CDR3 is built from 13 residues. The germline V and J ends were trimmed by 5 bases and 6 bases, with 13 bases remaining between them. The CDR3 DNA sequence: TGTGCCAGCAGTGTATCGACCTCCTCTGAAGCTTTCTTT. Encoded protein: CASSVSTSSEAFF.

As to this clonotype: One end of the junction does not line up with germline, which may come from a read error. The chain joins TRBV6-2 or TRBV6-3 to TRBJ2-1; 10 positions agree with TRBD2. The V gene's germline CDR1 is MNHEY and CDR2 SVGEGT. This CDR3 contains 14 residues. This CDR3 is CASSLAGGTVEQFF. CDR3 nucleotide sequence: TGTGCCAGTAGTTTAGCGGGGGGAACGGTTGAGCAGTTCTTC.

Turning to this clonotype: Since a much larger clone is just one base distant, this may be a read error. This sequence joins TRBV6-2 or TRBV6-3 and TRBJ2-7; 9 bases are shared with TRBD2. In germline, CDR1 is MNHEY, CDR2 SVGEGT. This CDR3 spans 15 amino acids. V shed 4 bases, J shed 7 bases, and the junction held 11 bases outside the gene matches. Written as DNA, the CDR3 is TGTGCCAGCAGTTTAGCGGGAGTGGGCTACAATGAGCAGTACTTC. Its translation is CASSLAGVGYNEQYF.

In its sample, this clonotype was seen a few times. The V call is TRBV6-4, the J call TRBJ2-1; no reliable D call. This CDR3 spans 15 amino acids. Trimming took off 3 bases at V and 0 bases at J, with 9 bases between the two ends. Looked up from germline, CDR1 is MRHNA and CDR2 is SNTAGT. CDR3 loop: CASSEEMSSYNEQFF. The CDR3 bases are TGTGCCAGCAGTGAGGAAATGAGCTCCTACAATGAGCAGTTCTTC.

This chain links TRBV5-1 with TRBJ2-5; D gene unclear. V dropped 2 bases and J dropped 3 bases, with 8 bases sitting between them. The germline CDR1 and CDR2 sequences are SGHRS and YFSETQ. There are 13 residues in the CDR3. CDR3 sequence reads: CASSFRAEETQYF. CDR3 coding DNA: TGCGCCAGCAGCTTTAGGGCTGAAGAGACCCAGTACTTC.

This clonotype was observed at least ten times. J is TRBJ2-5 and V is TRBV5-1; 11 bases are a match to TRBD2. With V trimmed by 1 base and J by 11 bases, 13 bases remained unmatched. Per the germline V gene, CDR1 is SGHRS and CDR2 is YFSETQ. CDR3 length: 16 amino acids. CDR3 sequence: CASSLNSGRAQNEQYF. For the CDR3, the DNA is TGCGCCAGCAGCTTGAATAGCGGGAGGGCCCAGAATGAGCAGTACTTC.

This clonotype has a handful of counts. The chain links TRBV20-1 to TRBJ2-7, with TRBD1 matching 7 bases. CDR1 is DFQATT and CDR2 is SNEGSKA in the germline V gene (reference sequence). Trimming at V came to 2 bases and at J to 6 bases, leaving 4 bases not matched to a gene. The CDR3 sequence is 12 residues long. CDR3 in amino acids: CSARPTGPEQYF. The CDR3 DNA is TGCAGTGCTAGACCGACAGGGCCCGAGCAGTACTTC.

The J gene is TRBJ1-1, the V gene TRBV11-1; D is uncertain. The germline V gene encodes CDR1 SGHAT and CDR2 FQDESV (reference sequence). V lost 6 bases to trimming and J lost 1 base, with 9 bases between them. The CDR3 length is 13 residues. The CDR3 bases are TGTGCCAGCAGAACCCGGGAGAACACTGAAGCTTTCTTT. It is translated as CASRTRENTEAFF.

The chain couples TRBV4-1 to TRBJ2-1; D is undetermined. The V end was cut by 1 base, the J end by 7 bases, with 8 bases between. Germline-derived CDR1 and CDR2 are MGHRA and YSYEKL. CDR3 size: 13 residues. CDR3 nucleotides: TGCGCCAGCAGCCAAGCCCGGACGAATGAGCAGTTCTTC. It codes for CASSQARTNEQFF.

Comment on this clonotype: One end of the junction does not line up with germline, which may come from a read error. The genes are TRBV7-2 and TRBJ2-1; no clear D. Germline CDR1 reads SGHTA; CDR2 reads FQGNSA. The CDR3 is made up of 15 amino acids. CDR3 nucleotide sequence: TGTGCCAGCAGCTTAGAGGCAGAGTCCTACAATGAGCGGTTCTTC. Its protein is CASSLEAESYNERFF.

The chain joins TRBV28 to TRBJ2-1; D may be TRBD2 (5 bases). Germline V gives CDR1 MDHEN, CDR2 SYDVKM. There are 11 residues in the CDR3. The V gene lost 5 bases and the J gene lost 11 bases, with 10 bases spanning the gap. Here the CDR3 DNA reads TGTGCCAGCAGTCTCCGGGGTCAGCAGTTCTTC. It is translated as CASSLRGQQFF.